This T cell receptor (beta chain) was documented in a study of cytomegalovirus exposure and HLA in healthy donors. This CDR3 has 15 amino acids. With 2 bases clipped from V and 7 bases from J, the junction kept 10 bases outside the gene matches. Germline CDR1 is SEHNR and CDR2 is FQNEAQ (reference sequence). The PCR ran on 60 Vbeta and 13 Jbeta primers. Libraries were prepared by immunoSEQ multiplex PCR; TCRdb keeps only in-frame clonotypes and omits some of them. The repertoire consists of about 120,000 clones, with approximately 78% occurring once and the leading ten covering roughly 11%. The clonotype was recovered from a man aged 25-45 years in good health and CMV-seropositive. Material: PBMCs. The J gene is TRBJ2-7, the V gene TRBV7-9, with TRBD2 identical over 8 bases. The CDR3 sequence: CASSLRSGLGSEQYF. The CDR3 nucleotides read TGTGCCAGCAGCTTACGTTCGGGACTAGGGTCGGAGCAGTACTTC.